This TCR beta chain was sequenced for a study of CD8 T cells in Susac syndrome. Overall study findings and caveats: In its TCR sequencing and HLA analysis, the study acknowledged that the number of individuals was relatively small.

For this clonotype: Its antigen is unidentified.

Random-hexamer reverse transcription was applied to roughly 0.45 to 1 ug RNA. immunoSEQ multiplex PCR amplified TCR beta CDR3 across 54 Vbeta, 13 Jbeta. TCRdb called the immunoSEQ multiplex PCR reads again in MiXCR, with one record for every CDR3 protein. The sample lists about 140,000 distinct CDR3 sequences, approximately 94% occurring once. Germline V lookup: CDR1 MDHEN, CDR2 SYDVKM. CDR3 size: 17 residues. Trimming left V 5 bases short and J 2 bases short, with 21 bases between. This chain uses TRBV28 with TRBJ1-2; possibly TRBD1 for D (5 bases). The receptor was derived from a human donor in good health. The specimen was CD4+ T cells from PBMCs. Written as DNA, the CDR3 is TGTGCCAGCAGTAGTCTTCCGGGACGCACCACGAACTATGGCTACACCTTC. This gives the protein CASSSLPGRTTNYGYTF.